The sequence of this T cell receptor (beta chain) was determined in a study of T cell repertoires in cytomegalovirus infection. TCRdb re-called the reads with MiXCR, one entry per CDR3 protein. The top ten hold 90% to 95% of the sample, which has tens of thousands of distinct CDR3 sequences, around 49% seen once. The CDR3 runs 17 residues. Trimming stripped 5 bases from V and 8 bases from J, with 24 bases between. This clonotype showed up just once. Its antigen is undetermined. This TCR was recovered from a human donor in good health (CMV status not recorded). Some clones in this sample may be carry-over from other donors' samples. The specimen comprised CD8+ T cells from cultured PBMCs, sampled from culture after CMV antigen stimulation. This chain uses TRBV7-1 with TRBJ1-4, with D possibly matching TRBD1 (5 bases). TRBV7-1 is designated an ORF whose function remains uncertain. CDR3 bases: TGTGCCAGCAGCACCCCCTCCTACGGGGAGGGGCAAGAAAAACTGTTTTTT. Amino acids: CASSTPSYGEGQEKLFF.